A single sample is the source of the 31 T cell receptor beta chains below, sequenced in a study of T cells after posttransplantation cyclophosphamide. Generated by immunoSEQ multiplex PCR, the TCRdb table keeps only in-frame clones and is missing some. The sample is made up of 38,000 or so clones, none counted only once. Sequencing was done on a sample of PBMCs. Receptors originate from a middle-aged man in good health, CMV-negative, and a related stem cell transplant donor.

At least ten counts were recorded for this clone. The gene calls are TRBV30 and TRBJ1-4, with D uncertain. CDR1 is GTSNPN and CDR2 is SVGIG in the germline V gene (reference sequence). The V gene lost 2 bases and the J gene lost 2 bases, with 9 bases spanning the gap. The CDR3 spans 14 residues. Written as DNA, the CDR3 is TGTGCCTGGAGTTATGAGGATACTAATGAAAAACTGTTTTTT. Its protein product is CAWSYEDTNEKLFF.

Many counts were recorded for this clone. The chain employs TRBV30 and TRBJ1-5, with 9 bases identical to TRBD1. From germline, CDR1 is GTSNPN and CDR2 SVGIG (reference sequence). This CDR3 has 13 residues. The V segment lost 1 base and the J segment 7 bases; nucleotides outside the gene matches: 2. The CDR3 sequence is CAWSGQGDQPQHF. Written as DNA, the CDR3 is TGTGCCTGGAGTGGACAGGGGGACCAGCCCCAGCATTTT.

This clone was found many times. The chain carries TRBV5-1 and TRBJ2-5, with TRBD1 identical over 11 bases. The germline gives CDR1 SGHRS, CDR2 YFSETQ. The V and J ends lost 4 bases and 2 bases, in that order; junction bases with no gene match: 7. The CDR3 has 16 residues. CDR3 coding DNA: TGCGCCAGCAGCGCAGGGACAGGGGGTAATCAAGAGACCCAGTACTTC. It specifies CASSAGTGGNQETQYF.

Many counts were recorded for this clone. The chain links TRBV25-1 to TRBJ2-1, with a weak D call TRBD1 (6 bases). This CDR3 spans 15 amino acids. From germline, CDR1 is MGHDK and CDR2 SYGVNS. The V and J ends lost 4 bases and 4 bases respectively, with 14 bases between them. CDR3 residues: CASSAQGRLYNEQFF. CDR3 DNA: TGTGCCAGCAGTGCACAGGGAAGACTTTACAATGAGCAGTTCTTC. Full variable domain (outside the CDR3, taken from reference TRBV25-1 and TRBJ2-1): EADIYQTPRYLVIGTGKKITLECSQTMGHDKMYWYQQDPGMELHLIHYSYGVNSTEKGDLSSESTVSRIRTEHFPLTLESARPSHTSQYLCASSAQGRLYNEQFFGPGTRLTVL.

This clone was recorded at least ten times. V gene TRBV6-5 combines with J gene TRBJ2-2; TRBD1 aligns across 7 bases. The CDR3 covers 14 residues. V shed 9 bases, J shed 4 bases, and the junction held 8 bases outside the gene matches. Per the germline V gene, CDR1 is MNHEY and CDR2 is SVGAGI. Written as DNA, the CDR3 is TGTGCCAGTTTCGACAGGGCGGTCACCGGGGAGCTGTTTTTT. It yields the protein CASFDRAVTGELFF.

This clone was seen ten or more times. J is TRBJ1-4 and V is TRBV9; unclear D gene. The V end was cut by 4 bases, the J end by 7 bases, with 8 bases between. Germline CDR1 is SGDLS and CDR2 is YYNGEE. The CDR3 runs 12 residues. The CDR3 region has the DNA TGTGCCAGCAGCCCCGGGAGTGAAAAACTGTTTTTT. It yields the protein CASSPGSEKLFF. Full variable domain (outside the CDR3, taken from reference TRBV9 and TRBJ1-4): DSGVTQTPKHLITATGQRVTLRCSPRSGDLSVYWYQQSLDQGLQFLIQYYNGEERAKGNILERFSAQQFPDLHSELNLSSLELGDSALYFCASSPGSEKLFFGSGTQLSVL.

This clone showed up many times. The chain joins TRBV25-1 to TRBJ1-1; TRBD1 is a possible D gene (6 bases). CDR1 MGHDK and CDR2 SYGVNS come from the germline V gene. CDR3 length: 14 residues. Trimming shortened V by 9 bases and J by 1 base, and 15 bases separated the two germline ends. CDR3 amino acids: CARRVGQRNTEAFF. The CDR3 bases are TGTGCCAGAAGGGTAGGACAGCGGAACACTGAAGCTTTCTTT. Based on the CDR3 plus reference TRBV25-1 and TRBJ1-1, the full variable domain is EADIYQTPRYLVIGTGKKITLECSQTMGHDKMYWYQQDPGMELHLIHYSYGVNSTEKGDLSSESTVSRIRTEHFPLTLESARPSHTSQYLCARRVGQRNTEAFFGQGTRLTVV.

This clone was observed many times. This chain connects TRBV4-3 to TRBJ2-5, with D perhaps TRBD2 (5 bases). Trimming cost V 0 bases and J 3 bases, with 11 bases left between them. CDR3 length: 15 residues. Germline CDR1 reads LGHNA; CDR2 reads YSLEER. This CDR3 is CASSQDKLGEETQYF. The CDR3 DNA reads as TGCGCCAGCAGCCAAGATAAGTTGGGAGAAGAGACCCAGTACTTC.

This clone was observed many times. The chain joins TRBV7-2 to TRBJ1-4; the match to TRBD1 covers 7 bases. V shed 1 base and J 4 bases; nucleotides not matched to a gene: 9. Germline loops: CDR1 SGHTA, CDR2 FQGNSA. The CDR3 is made up of 17 amino acids. The CDR3 loop is CASSLVPTGTYNEKLFF. CDR3 coding DNA: TGTGCCAGCAGCTTAGTCCCGACAGGGACCTATAATGAAAAACTGTTTTTT.

The J gene is TRBJ2-5, the V gene TRBV7-2; 13 bases line up with TRBD2. From germline, CDR1 is SGHTA and CDR2 FQGNSA. The CDR3 is 15 amino acids. With 5 bases clipped from V and 11 bases from J, the junction kept 11 bases outside the gene matches. This chain's CDR3 is CASSTGLAGAREQYF. The CDR3, as DNA: TGTGCCAGCAGCACCGGACTAGCGGGAGCTCGGGAGCAGTACTTC.

This clone was counted at least ten times. The V gene is TRBV19, the J gene TRBJ2-3, with 10 bases identical to TRBD2. The germline CDR1 and CDR2 sequences are LNHDA and SQIVND (reference sequence). With V trimmed by 5 bases and J by 2 bases, 7 bases remained unmatched. The CDR3 sequence is 16 residues long. This CDR3 reads CASSHGTSENTDTQYF. As DNA, the CDR3 is TGTGCCAGTAGTCACGGGACTAGCGAGAACACAGATACGCAGTATTTT.

Only a few counts were recorded for this clone. The genes are TRBV19 and TRBJ1-2; D not certain. Trimming cost V 4 bases and J 4 bases, with 13 bases left between them. The V gene's germline CDR1 is LNHDA and CDR2 SQIVND (reference sequence). The CDR3 is 14 residues long. The CDR3 loop reads CASSSRQTSYGYTF. The DNA of the CDR3 is TGTGCCAGTAGTAGTCGACAAACTAGCTATGGCTACACCTTC.

Many counts were recorded for this clone. The rearrangement links TRBV7-8 to TRBJ2-1, with a weak D call TRBD2 (6 bases). Germline V gives CDR1 SGHVS, CDR2 FQNEAQ. This CDR3 spans 14 amino acids. Trimming removed 6 bases from V and 1 base from J, with 10 bases in between. CDR3 residues: CASRGAGSYNEQFF. For the CDR3, the DNA is TGTGCCAGCAGGGGAGCGGGTTCCTACAATGAGCAGTTCTTC.

This clone came up many times. The chain has TRBV7-8 and TRBJ2-7, with D possibly being TRBD1 (5 bases). The CDR3 spans 12 residues. V was trimmed by 5 bases and J by 6 bases, leaving 11 bases between them. Germline CDR1 is SGHVS and CDR2 is FQNEAQ. The CDR3 loop is CASSTNTGEQYF. The CDR3 DNA reads TGTGCCAGCAGCACCAACACAGGCGAGCAGTACTTC.

There are many counts of this clone. CDR3 nucleotide sequence: TGTGCCAGCAGCAACTTCAACAGGGGTATTCGCTATGGCTACACCTTC. Translating it yields CASSNFNRGIRYGYTF. The rearrangement joins TRBV6-6 to TRBJ1-2; 7 bases agree with TRBD1. The CDR3 is 16 amino acids. V was pared by 6 bases and J by 4 bases, with 14 bases of the junction left unmatched. The V gene's germline CDR1 is MNHNY and CDR2 SVGAGI (reference sequence).

This clone was picked up many times. V and J are TRBV4-3 and TRBJ2-3, with D unresolved. Germline V lookup: CDR1 LGHNA, CDR2 YSLEER. The CDR3 has 15 residues. Trimming shortened V by 0 bases and J by 2 bases, and 9 bases separated the two germline ends. Written as DNA, the CDR3 is TGCGCCAGCAGCCAAGATTTAGAAACCACAGATACGCAGTATTTT. It specifies CASSQDLETTDTQYF.

This clone was recorded at least ten times. V and J are TRBV11-2 and TRBJ2-3, with 8 bases identical to TRBD2. In germline, CDR1 is SGHAT, CDR2 FQNNGV. CDR3 length equals 18 residues. V gave up 0 bases and J gave up 0 bases; unmatched junction bases: 8. DNA of the CDR3: TGTGCCAGCAGCTTAGAACCGGGACTAGTCACCAGCACAGATACGCAGTATTTT. Translation gives CASSLEPGLVTSTDTQYF.

This clone occurred many times. This rearrangement joins TRBV23-1 to TRBJ2-1; no clear D gene. TRBV23-1 has ORF status, its function being uncertain. The ends were cut back, 4 bases at V and 10 bases at J, with 5 bases in the middle. The CDR3 runs to 10 residues. CDR3 amino acids: CASSLQEQFF. CDR3 in DNA: TGCGCCAGCAGTCTTCAGGAGCAGTTCTTC.

This clone was picked up many times. This rearrangement joins TRBV6-5 to TRBJ1-2, with a possible D match to TRBD1 (5 bases). V lost 6 bases to trimming and J lost 8 bases, with 19 bases between them. Germline lookup yields CDR1 MNHEY and CDR2 SVGAGI. The length of the CDR3 is 14 residues. The CDR3 DNA is TGTGCCAGCAGCATGACAGCCGGTTTTGAAGGCTACACCTTC. Translation: CASSMTAGFEGYTF.

At least ten counts were recorded for this clone. The V gene is TRBV7-3, the J gene TRBJ1-1; D gene uncertain. CDR1 is SGHTA and CDR2 is FQGTGA in the germline V gene. V was clipped by 0 bases and J by 0 bases, with 8 bases between them. This CDR3 comprises 15 residues. CDR3 in amino acids: CASSLTPGLNTEAFF. In DNA form, the CDR3 reads TGTGCCAGCAGCTTAACCCCGGGGTTGAACACTGAAGCTTTCTTT.

A few counts support this clone. The chain has TRBV30 and TRBJ1-2; a possible D gene is TRBD1 (6 bases). The germline CDR1 and CDR2 sequences are GTSNPN and SVGIG (reference sequence). V was trimmed by 2 bases and J by 6 bases, leaving 19 bases between them. There are 15 residues in the CDR3. The CDR3 region has the DNA TGTGCCTGGAGTACCGGACAGCCCGGGCACCATGGCTACACCTTC. Its translation is CAWSTGQPGHHGYTF. The full variable domain, completed using reference TRBV30 and TRBJ1-2, is SQTIHQWPATLVQPVGSPLSLECTVEGTSNPNLYWYRQAAGRGLQLLFYSVGIGQISSEVPQNLSASRPQDRQFILSSKKLLLSDSGFYLCAWSTGQPGHHGYTFGSGTRLTVV.

This clone was counted only a few times. The chain recombines TRBV5-4 with TRBJ2-5; 8 bases are a match to TRBD1. The length of the CDR3 is 17 residues. The germline CDR1 and CDR2 sequences are SGHNT and YYREEE (reference sequence). Losses at the gene ends were 2 bases for V and 2 bases for J; bases not matched to a gene: 11. The CDR3 sequence is CASSFRAGTGMQETQYF. The CDR3 bases are TGTGCCAGCAGCTTCCGAGCCGGGACAGGAATGCAAGAGACCCAGTACTTC.

This clone occurred a few times. The chain joins TRBV11-2 to TRBJ1-6; 9 bases line up with TRBD1. This CDR3 has 14 residues. Looked up from germline, CDR1 is SGHAT and CDR2 is FQNNGV. Losses at the gene ends were 6 bases for V and 7 bases for J; bases not matched to a gene: 4. This CDR3 is CASRPTGGNSPLHF. DNA of the CDR3: TGTGCCAGCAGGCCGACAGGGGGGAATTCACCCCTCCACTTT.

This clone was observed many times. Other DNA sequences in this sample translate to the same CDR3. In DNA, the CDR3 is TGTGCCAGCTCAGTCGCGACAGGCTTCCTTACTGAAGCTTTCTTT. As protein: CASSVATGFLTEAFF. The chain couples TRBV18 to TRBJ1-1, with a tentative D call TRBD1 (6 bases). CDR3 length equals 15 residues. Germline-derived CDR1 and CDR2 are KGHSH and LQKENI. Trimming took off 5 bases at V and 5 bases at J, with 18 bases between the two ends.

For this clone: An end of the junction does not agree with germline; a read error may underlie this. Other DNA sequences in the same sample also yield this CDR3. This sequence joins TRBV6-1 and TRBJ2-7, with D perhaps TRBD1 (6 bases). This CDR3 contains 14 residues. Germline CDR1 MNHNS, CDR2 SASEGT. The CDR3 is CASSDLWTATEQYF. CDR3 sequence (DNA): TGTGCTAGCAGTGATCTATGGACAGCTACCGAGCAGTACTTC.

This clone appeared a few times. The chain is built from TRBV5-1 and TRBJ1-6, with D possibly matching TRBD1 (5 bases). Germline loops: CDR1 SGHRS, CDR2 YFSETQ. The CDR3 covers 16 residues. The germline V and J ends were trimmed by 0 bases and 6 bases, with 13 bases remaining between them. CDR3: CASSLVSQGSNSPLHF. The DNA of the CDR3 is TGCGCCAGCAGCTTGGTATCGCAGGGCAGTAATTCACCCCTCCACTTT.

This clone has a count of ten or more. The V and J genes are TRBV6-5 and TRBJ1-2; D is perhaps TRBD1 (6 bases). The CDR3 runs 13 residues. The V end was cut by 0 bases, the J end by 6 bases, with 8 bases between. Germline values: CDR1 MNHEY, CDR2 SVGAGI. CDR3 residues: CASSYSNRDGYTF. The CDR3 DNA reads TGTGCCAGCAGTTACTCCAACAGGGATGGCTACACCTTC.

The V call is TRBV13, the J call TRBJ2-1; 7 bases are shared with TRBD2. Losses at the gene ends were 5 bases for V and 7 bases for J; bases not matched to a gene: 11. CDR3 length: 15 residues. Germline CDR1 PRHDT, CDR2 FYEKMQ (reference sequence). Written as DNA, the CDR3 is TGTGCCAGCAGCCAGACCGGGACTAACACAAATGAGCAGTTCTTC. It translates to CASSQTGTNTNEQFF.

The chain is built from TRBV7-2 and TRBJ1-1; D not resolved. This CDR3 comprises 12 residues. Germline V gene lookup returns CDR1 SGHTA and CDR2 FQGNSA. Deletions cut 2 bases from V and 12 bases from J, with 13 bases between. In DNA, the CDR3 is TGTGCCAGCAGCTTAAGTCCGGGTTCGTCTTTCTTT. It translates to CASSLSPGSSFF.

This clone was seen many times. The genes are TRBV27 and TRBJ1-4; weak D call: TRBD1 (6 bases). Per germline, CDR1 MNHEY and CDR2 SMNVEV (reference sequence). The CDR3 sequence is 17 residues long. V lost 0 bases and J 4 bases, leaving 15 bases between the germline ends. This chain's CDR3 is CASSLSRGPVDNEKLFF. CDR3 in DNA: TGTGCCAGCAGTTTATCCAGGGGCCCCGTCGATAATGAAAAACTGTTTTTT.

This clone was detected ten times or more. The chain combines TRBV19 with TRBJ1-5; TRBD1 matches at 7 bases. In germline, CDR1 is LNHDA, CDR2 SQIVND (reference sequence). The length of the CDR3 is 18 residues. V lost 2 bases and J lost 2; bases outside the gene matches: 12. The DNA for the CDR3 is TGTGCCAGTAGTATACTCCAAAGGCAGGGGGATGGCAATCAGCCCCAGCATTTT. Translation gives CASSILQRQGDGNQPQHF.